This T cell receptor beta chain was observed in a study of beta chain features in type 1 diabetes. Overall study context: All samples combined gave roughly 100,000,000 sorted cells for examination.

V was pared by 1 base and J by 9 bases, with 15 bases of the junction left unmatched. The CDR3 extends over 17 amino acids. Germline V gives CDR1 LGHNA, CDR2 YNFKEQ. The sequenced template was cDNA made from the entire isolated RNA. Generated by immunoSEQ multiplex PCR, the TCRdb table keeps only in-frame clones and is missing some. The sample lists 300,000 to 350,000 clones; 8% were seen once. Naive, central memory, regulatory and stem cell-like memory cells within the CD4+ compartment were sorted using CD45RO/CCR7/CD25/CD127/CD95/CD27. The V and J genes are TRBV4-2 and TRBJ2-1; 7 bases match TRBD2. The clonotype comes from a woman younger than 30 in good health. Sequencing was done on a sample of central memory CD4+ T cells from blood. The CDR3 DNA sequence: TGTGCCAGCAGCCAAGGAATTTCGGCCGGGAGGAGGGGTGAGCAGTTCTTC. Translating gives CASSQGISAGRRGEQFF.